These 9 T cell receptor beta chains share one sample of origin, sequenced in a study of brain metastases from non-small cell lung cancer. Clones were read by immunoSEQ multiplex PCR, and TCRdb kept only the in-frame ones, dropping some. The sample has more than 4,000 clones; around 85% are singletons. The sample taken for sequencing was primary lung tumor tissue. These TCRs come from a donor at least 40 years old with non-small cell lung cancer.

V and J are TRBV18 and TRBJ2-5, with D hard to call. The CDR3 is 14 amino acids. V shed 3 bases and J shed 6 bases, with 14 bases lying between them. The germline CDR1 and CDR2 sequences are KGHSH and LQKENI. The CDR3 sequence is CASSPGAVQKTQYF. CDR3 nucleotide sequence: TGTGCCAGCTCACCCGGTGCAGTTCAAAAGACCCAGTACTTC.

The J gene is TRBJ1-1, the V gene TRBV6-5, with TRBD1 as a possible D gene (5 bases). Trimming removed 4 bases at V and 1 base at J, with 13 bases between. Germline V lookup: CDR1 MNHEY, CDR2 SVGAGI. CDR3 length: 15 residues. The CDR3 nucleotides read TGTGCCAGCAGTTCCTATGGGGGGGGGAACACTGAAGCTTTCTTT. It is translated as CASSSYGGGNTEAFF.

V gene TRBV5-4 combines with J gene TRBJ1-1; D ambiguous. CDR1 and CDR2 (germline): SGHNT, YYREEE (reference sequence). The CDR3 runs 14 residues. Trimming left V 4 bases short and J 10 bases short, with 20 bases between. The CDR3 DNA is TGTGCCAGCAGCCAGAGGGAGAAGGAAGGCCTAGCTTTCTTT. Translated, it gives CASSQREKEGLAFF.

The V and J genes are TRBV19 and TRBJ1-6; D remains ambiguous. Germline V gives CDR1 LNHDA, CDR2 SQIVND (reference sequence). This CDR3 contains 13 residues. V gave up 3 bases and J gave up 7 bases, with 7 bases separating them. This chain's CDR3 is CASSIRENSPLHF. The DNA of the CDR3 is TGTGCCAGTAGTATCAGAGAGAATTCACCCCTCCACTTT. The full variable domain, completed using reference TRBV19 and TRBJ1-6, is DGGITQSPKYLFRKEGQNVTLSCEQNLNHDAMYWYRQDPGQGLRLIYYSQIVNDFQKGDIAEGYSVSREKKESFPLTVTSAQKNPTAFYLCASSIRENSPLHFGNGTRLTVT.

The table lists this clone with a count of one. For the CDR3, the DNA is TGTGCCAGCAGTCCCACCGGGACAGGGGGCAACTATGGCTACACCTTC. It encodes CASSPTGTGGNYGYTF. The rearrangement uses TRBV28 and TRBJ1-2; 12 bases line up with TRBD1. The CDR3 loop spans 16 amino acids. From germline, CDR1 is MDHEN and CDR2 SYDVKM. J was trimmed by 2 bases and V by 5 bases; bases with no gene match: 6.

V is TRBV25-1 and J is TRBJ2-7, with D perhaps matching TRBD1 or TRBD2 (7 bases each). The CDR3 has 17 amino acids. Trimming left V 3 bases short and J 4 bases short, with 22 bases between. From germline, CDR1 is MGHDK and CDR2 SYGVNS. CDR3 loop: CASSETGTNGTLYEQYF. CDR3 coding DNA: TGTGCCAGCAGTGAGACAGGGACTAACGGGACCTTATACGAGCAGTACTTC.

The chain employs TRBV18 and TRBJ1-4; 7 nucleotides match TRBD1. The CDR3 spans 17 residues. V lost 3 bases to trimming and J lost 1 base; unmatched junction nucleotides: 8. Germline CDR1 KGHSH, CDR2 LQKENI. CDR3 loop: CASSPTETGVTNEKLFF. The CDR3 nucleotides read TGTGCCAGCTCACCGACCGAAACAGGGGTAACTAATGAAAAACTGTTTTTT.

The chain employs TRBV7-3 and TRBJ2-3, with 10 bases fitting TRBD2. The V and J ends lost 4 bases and 0 bases, in that order; junction bases with no gene match: 4. Looked up from germline, CDR1 is SGHTA and CDR2 is FQGTGA. This CDR3 spans 16 amino acids. For the CDR3, the DNA is TGTGCCAGCAGCTCACTGACTAGCGGGAGCACAGATACGCAGTATTTT. It is translated as CASSSLTSGSTDTQYF.

This clone appeared a few times. The chain is built from TRBV18 and TRBJ2-2, with D perhaps TRBD1 (5 bases). Per germline, CDR1 KGHSH and CDR2 LQKENI. CDR3 size: 14 residues. Between the trimmed V and J ends, which lost 2 bases and 4 bases, there was a span of 8 bases. The CDR3 here is CASSPGRVTGELFF. In nucleotides, the CDR3 is TGTGCCAGCTCACCAGGCAGGGTCACCGGGGAGCTGTTTTTT. Looking up the rest from reference TRBV18 and TRBJ2-2 gives the full variable domain: NAGVMQNPRHLVRRRGQEARLRCSPMKGHSHVYWYRQLPEEGLKFMVYLQKENIIDESGMPKERFSAEFPKEGPSILRIQQVVRGDSAAYFCASSPGRVTGELFFGEGSRLTVL.